The 8 T cell receptor beta chains listed next were all sequenced from one sample in a study of metastatic and nonmetastatic thyroid tumors. Thyroid surgery was preceded by no treatment in any patient. With MiXCR, TCRdb called clones anew from the PCR reads. The data hold fewer than 20,000 clones, with approximately 23% observed a single time. Material: adjacent normal tissue. These receptors came from a female donor with papillary thyroid cancer or a benign thyroid nodule (not recorded which). Some clones in this sample may be carry-over from other donors' samples.

This clone was observed at least ten times. This chain links TRBV20-1 with TRBJ2-3, with D uncertain. Per the germline V gene, CDR1 is DFQATT and CDR2 is SNEGSKA (reference sequence). Trimming pared 4 bases from V and 6 bases from J, leaving 14 bases between. This CDR3 comprises 13 residues. CDR3 DNA: TGCAGTGCTATCTACGGCCGCATTGATACGCAGTATTTT. Translation gives CSAIYGRIDTQYF.

Remarks on this clone: Relative to the germline gene, one junction end is altered; a read error may explain this. This sequence joins TRBV28 and TRBJ2-3; D ambiguous. This CDR3 is built from 12 residues. Germline lookup yields CDR1 MDHEN and CDR2 SYDVKM. The CDR3, as DNA: TGTGCCAGCAGGGGTTTCACGGATACGCGGTATTTT. Translating it yields CASRGFTDTRYF.

There are many counts of this clone. The chain joins TRBV7-6 to TRBJ1-4; D is perhaps TRBD1 (6 bases). The CDR3 contains 15 residues. V was pared by 1 base and J by 4 bases, with 10 bases between. CDR1 and CDR2 (germline): SGHVS, FNYEAQ. The CDR3 is CASSLVQGGNEKLFF. CDR3 nucleotide sequence: TGTGCCAGCAGCTTAGTACAGGGTGGTAATGAAAAACTGTTTTTT. Together with reference TRBV7-6 and TRBJ1-4, the CDR3 gives the full variable domain: GAGVSQSPRYKVTKRGQDVALRCDPISGHVSLYWYRQALGQGPEFLTYFNYEAQQDKSGLPNDRFSAERPEGSISTLTIQRTEQRDSAMYRCASSLVQGGNEKLFFGSGTQLSVL.

This clone was detected ten times or more. This chain uses TRBV7-7 with TRBJ2-1; 13 bases fit TRBD2. V shed 4 bases, J shed 10 bases, and the junction held 4 bases outside the gene matches. This CDR3 has 14 amino acids. Germline V lookup: CDR1 SSHAT, CDR2 FNYEAQ (reference sequence). The CDR3 nucleotides are TGTGCCAGCAGCTCCGGGACTAGCGGGACAGAGCAGTTCTTC. Its translation is CASSSGTSGTEQFF.

In this sample, this clone turned up many times. The J gene is TRBJ1-1, the V gene TRBV30; the match to TRBD1 covers 8 bases. In germline, CDR1 is GTSNPN, CDR2 SVGIG (reference sequence). This CDR3 contains 13 residues. V lost 7 bases, J lost 4 bases, and 8 bases stayed unmatched. The CDR3 loop reads CAYQTGVITEAFF. For the CDR3, the DNA is TGTGCCTACCAGACAGGGGTTATCACTGAAGCTTTCTTT.

V is TRBV11-3 and J is TRBJ2-2; TRBD1 matches at 8 bases. The CDR3 runs 15 residues. Germline V CDR1 and CDR2: SGHNT, YENEEA. The V gene end was trimmed by 3 bases and the J gene end by 3 bases; junction bases not matched to a gene: 3. CDR3 region: CASSLDRVDTGELFF. DNA of the CDR3: TGTGCCAGCAGCTTGGACAGGGTGGACACCGGGGAGCTGTTTTTT.

A word on this clone: Since a much larger clone is just one base distant, this may be a read error. Other DNA sequences within the sample encode an identical CDR3. V usage is TRBV7-3 and J usage is TRBJ2-3, with D perhaps matching TRBD2 (7 bases). Germline V lookup: CDR1 SGHTA, CDR2 FQGTGA. The CDR3 is 17 residues long. CDR3 loop: CASSLKGGQGSTDTQYF. The CDR3 DNA sequence: TGTGCCAGCTCCCTAAAGGGGGGGCAGGGGAGCACAGATACTCAGTACTTT.

This clone was picked up many times. This rearrangement joins TRBV7-2 to TRBJ2-5; 8 bases agree with TRBD2. CDR3 length equals 13 residues. Germline assignment: CDR1 SGHTA and CDR2 FQGNSA. V trimming: 6 bases; J trimming: 5 bases; junction bases outside the gene matches: 5. In DNA, the CDR3 is TGTGCCAGCAGTCTCACGGGGGGGGAGACCCAGTACTTC. Its protein product is CASSLTGGETQYF.